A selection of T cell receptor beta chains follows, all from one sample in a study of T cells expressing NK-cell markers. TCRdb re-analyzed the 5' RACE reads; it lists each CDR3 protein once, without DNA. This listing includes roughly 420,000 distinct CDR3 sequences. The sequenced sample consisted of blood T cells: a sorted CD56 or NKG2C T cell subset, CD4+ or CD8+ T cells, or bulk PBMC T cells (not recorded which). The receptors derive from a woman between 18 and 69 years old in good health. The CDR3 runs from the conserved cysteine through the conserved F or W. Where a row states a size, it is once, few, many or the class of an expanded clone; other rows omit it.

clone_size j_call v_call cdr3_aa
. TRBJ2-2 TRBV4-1 CASRDDRGGSTGELFF
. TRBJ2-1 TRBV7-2 CASSRAGGGYNEQFF
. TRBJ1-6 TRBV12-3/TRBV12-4 CASSSFGGEDNSPLHF
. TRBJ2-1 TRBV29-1 CSSGPRYNEQFF
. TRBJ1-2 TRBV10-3 CAISGVGYGYTF
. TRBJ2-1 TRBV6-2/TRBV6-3 CASSYISGTLNEQFF
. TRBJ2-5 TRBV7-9 CASSKRDREQETQYF
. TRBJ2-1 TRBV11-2 CASSSLSSYNEQFF
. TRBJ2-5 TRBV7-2 CASSPTSRLETQYF
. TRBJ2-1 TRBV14 CASSQDMSGRGPYNEQFF
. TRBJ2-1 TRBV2 CASTRQIAGFNEQFF
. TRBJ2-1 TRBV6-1 CASSERPLLYNEQFF
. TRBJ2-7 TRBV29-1 CSAIRDTYYEQYF
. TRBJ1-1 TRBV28 CASRVTGLEAFF
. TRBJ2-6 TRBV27 CASSLGLSGANVLTF
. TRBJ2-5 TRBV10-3 CAMNRAPKETQYF
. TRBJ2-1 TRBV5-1 CASSSFRELDEQFF
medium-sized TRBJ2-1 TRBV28 CASSFREYYNEQFF
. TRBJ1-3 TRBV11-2 CASSLSPGLGNTIYF
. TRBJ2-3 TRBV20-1 CSASREDTQYF
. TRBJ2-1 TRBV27 CASSHGRSSYNEQFF
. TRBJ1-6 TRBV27 CASSERTGPNSPLHF
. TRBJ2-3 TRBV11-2 CASSPGTGFSTDTQYF
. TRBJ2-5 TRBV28 CASSFQGEKVKETQYF
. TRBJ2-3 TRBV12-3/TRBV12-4 CATALTSGTDTQYF
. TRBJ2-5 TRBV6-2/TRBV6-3 CASSTYRTQMYQETQYF
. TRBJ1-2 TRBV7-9 CASSHGVENYGYTF
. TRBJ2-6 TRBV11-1 CASSWVRGAGANVLTF
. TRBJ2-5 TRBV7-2 CASSLAASGGARETQYF
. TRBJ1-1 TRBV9 CASSVGDTNTEAFF
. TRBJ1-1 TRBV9 CASSVEAGTEAFF
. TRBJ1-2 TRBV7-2 CASKGPSYGYTF
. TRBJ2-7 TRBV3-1 CASSHGTASYEQYF
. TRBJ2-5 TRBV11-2 CASSLRTVRETQYF
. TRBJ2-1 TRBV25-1 CASRRQDYNEQFF
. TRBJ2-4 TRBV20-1 CSARDGGNSKTFQYF
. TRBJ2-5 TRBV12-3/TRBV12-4 CASSPLGTSGQETQYF
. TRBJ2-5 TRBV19 CASSPRTGVQETQYF
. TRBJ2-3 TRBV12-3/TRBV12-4 CASRASGGSDTQYF
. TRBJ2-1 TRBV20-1 CSAAGTVANEQFF
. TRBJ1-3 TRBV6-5 CASSYSWTGSGNTIYF
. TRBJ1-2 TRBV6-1 CASSTDPAGRYGYTF
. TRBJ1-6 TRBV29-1 CSVEEGNNSPLHF
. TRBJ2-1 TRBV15 CATSRGQGNEQFF
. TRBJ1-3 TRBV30 CAWSGDSYSGNTIYF
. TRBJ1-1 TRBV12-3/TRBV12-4 CASSRQGLTEAFF
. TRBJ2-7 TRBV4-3 CASSQDSTYEQYF
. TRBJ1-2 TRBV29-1 CSVEEWDANYGYTF
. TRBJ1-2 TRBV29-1 CSVLSPGDTFQYGYTF
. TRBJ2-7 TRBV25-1 CASGQSYEQYF
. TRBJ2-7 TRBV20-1 CSARVIGGRAYEQYF
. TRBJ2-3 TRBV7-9 CASSLALAYSTDTQYF
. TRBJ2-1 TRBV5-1 CASSLRLGTTFNEQFF
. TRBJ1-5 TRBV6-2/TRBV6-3 CASSYRGQGNQPQHF
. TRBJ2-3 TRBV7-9 CASSLAGVPDTQYF
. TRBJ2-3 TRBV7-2 CASRPSGVSTDTQYF
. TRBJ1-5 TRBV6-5 CASSYDGGNQPQHF
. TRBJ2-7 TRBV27 CASSLGQNYEQYF
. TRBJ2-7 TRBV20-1 CSARVPWAGAWEQYF
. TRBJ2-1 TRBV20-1 CSAPPNPLGEQFF